This T cell receptor beta chain was identified during a study of shared clonotypes between healthy human individuals. Study-level points and caveats: Clonotype sharing levels among donors were expected to vary with sequencing depth.

The CDR3 loop spans 16 amino acids. Trimming took off 0 bases at V and 2 bases at J, with 13 bases between the two ends. The germline V gene encodes CDR1 LGHNA and CDR2 YSLEER. Each subset's genomic DNA was split evenly across several immunoSEQ plates. Original analysis: ImmunoSEQ gave junction-only sequences without quality scores, so filtering differed. Libraries were prepared by immunoSEQ multiplex PCR; TCRdb keeps only in-frame clonotypes and omits some of them. The V and J calls and clone size are taken from that table; D and trimming were inferred from the DNA. The sample has some 2 million clones, approximately 94% seen once. The naive CD8 population came from CD45RO-negative cells selected for CCR7, without terminally differentiated effector memory CD45RA+ cells. Each donor was a Caucasian adult residing in Nashville, Tennessee. With regard to this clone: Its target is not known.

The TCR was taken from a young man in good health. Source material: naive CD8+ T cells sorted from blood. The rearrangement links TRBV4-3 to TRBJ2-5; D is perhaps TRBD1 (5 bases). CDR3 sequence (DNA): TGCGCCAGCAGCCAAGACGGCACAGGTTCTCAAGAGACCCAGTACTTC. It yields the protein CASSQDGTGSQETQYF.